This T cell receptor beta chain was retrieved from a study of beta chain features in type 1 diabetes. On this clone itself: Its antigen is unknown.

Study findings and constraints: Cells with high TCR expression could be over-represented by cDNA sequencing. Fewer insertions but more deletions were seen at VDJ junctions in type 1 diabetes patients. TCRB CDR3s from Type 1 diabetes patients were moderately but significantly shorter in all four CD4+ subsets.

Every single donor gave one heparinised blood draw, and these averaged roughly 120 mL. CD4+ cells of the naive, central memory, regulatory and stem cell-like memory types were sorted via CD45RO/CCR7/CD25/CD127/CD95/CD27. cDNA synthesis used the whole RNA isolate, giving expressed TCRB sequences. The protocol was immunoSEQ multiplex PCR, while the TCRdb copy is restricted to in-frame clones and leaves out a portion. The sample lists some 63,000 clones, approximately 47% occurring once. The TCR sequence derives from a man aged 25-45 years with type 1 diabetes. Sequenced input: central memory CD4+ T cells from blood.

CDR3 region: CSAGPDYEQYF. CDR3 coding DNA: TGCAGTGCTGGGCCAGACTACGAGCAGTACTTC. The chain uses TRBV20-1 and TRBJ2-7; D ambiguous. CDR3 length equals 11 residues. Germline lookup yields CDR1 DFQATT and CDR2 SNEGSKA (reference sequence). V was clipped by 5 bases and J by 3 bases, with 8 bases between them.